The rows below give T cell receptor beta chains drawn from one sample of a study of neoadjuvant anti-PD-1 for oral cavity cancer. The repertoire was sequenced with immunoSEQ multiplex PCR; TCRdb's copy has only in-frame clones and lacks some. Of 14,000 or so clones in the sample, 66% were seen once. The specimen comprised PBMCs, sampled before nivolumab (anti-PD-1) treatment. Receptors were obtained from a person between 40 and 85 years old with oral cavity squamous cell carcinoma. CDR3s include the opening cysteine and the closing phenylalanine or tryptophan. Fields, in order: D gene, clone size, J gene, V gene, CDR3 protein. A D gene is named only where the DNA matches it firmly. Size is omitted from some rows. Given values are once, few, many or a class for expanded clones.

D: TRBD2
size: -
J: TRBJ2-1
V: TRBV2
CDR3: CATGGLAGTEQFF

D: TRBD2
size: -
J: TRBJ2-3
V: TRBV6-6
CDR3: CASSSGVAGGGDTQYF

D: TRBD1
size: -
J: TRBJ1-5
V: TRBV27
CDR3: CASRPGQVSNQPQHF

D: TRBD1
size: -
J: TRBJ2-5
V: TRBV7-9
CDR3: CASSLNSARGLETQYF

D: -
size: -
J: TRBJ1-3
V: TRBV5-5
CDR3: CASSKVLGNTIYF

D: -
size: -
J: TRBJ1-2
V: TRBV6-1
CDR3: CASSATIYGYTF

D: -
size: -
J: TRBJ2-5
V: TRBV28
CDR3: CASSLSGRGPETQYF

D: TRBD1
size: -
J: TRBJ1-2
V: TRBV29-1
CDR3: CSVDGTASRYGYTF

D: -
size: once
J: TRBJ2-7
V: TRBV5-1
CDR3: CASSPGAAAPYEQYF

D: -
size: -
J: TRBJ1-1
V: TRBV25-1
CDR3: CASIPGMNTEAFF

D: TRBD1
size: -
J: TRBJ2-7
V: TRBV2
CDR3: CASRGQASREQYF

D: TRBD1
size: -
J: TRBJ2-5
V: TRBV30
CDR3: CAWSVEGAGFGETQYF

D: -
size: -
J: TRBJ1-3
V: TRBV6-6
CDR3: CASSREVSGNTIYF

D: TRBD1
size: -
J: TRBJ1-4
V: TRBV6-5
CDR3: CASSPGTANEKLFF

D: -
size: -
J: TRBJ2-1
V: TRBV11-2
CDR3: CASTPNYLRPPSSYNEQFF

D: TRBD1
size: -
J: TRBJ2-5
V: TRBV5-6
CDR3: CASSQGAWTQYF

D: -
size: -
J: TRBJ1-5
V: TRBV30
CDR3: CAWRRGGSNQPQHF

D: TRBD1
size: once
J: TRBJ1-4
V: TRBV6-5
CDR3: CASSGLQGEEKLFF

D: TRBD1
size: -
J: TRBJ2-7
V: TRBV7-2
CDR3: CASSPDRGRDEQYF

D: -
size: -
J: TRBJ1-6
V: TRBV21-1
CDR3: CASSKEEVVGYDLSSYNSPLHF

D: TRBD1
size: -
J: TRBJ1-2
V: TRBV5-1
CDR3: CASSFEARGRRGYTF

D: -
size: -
J: TRBJ1-4
V: TRBV15
CDR3: CATSYKIESEKLFF

D: TRBD1
size: -
J: TRBJ2-1
V: TRBV19
CDR3: CASGRDRGNEQFF

D: -
size: -
J: TRBJ1-1
V: TRBV27
CDR3: CASNAGVGNTEAFF

D: -
size: few
J: TRBJ2-1
V: TRBV14
CDR3: CASSLRINSYNEQFF

D: -
size: -
J: TRBJ2-5
V: TRBV30
CDR3: CAWSIRTQETQYF

D: TRBD1
size: -
J: TRBJ2-7
V: TRBV6-1
CDR3: CASGRDRAFEQYF

D: TRBD1
size: -
J: TRBJ2-1
V: TRBV7-8
CDR3: CASGDRDGHNEQFF

D: -
size: -
J: TRBJ1-1
V: TRBV5-5
CDR3: CASSLSTEAFF

D: -
size: -
J: TRBJ2-7
V: TRBV5-1
CDR3: CASSLATTLRNNEQYF

D: -
size: -
J: TRBJ2-7
V: TRBV9
CDR3: CASSVGHLGYYEQYF

D: TRBD1
size: -
J: TRBJ1-3
V: TRBV2
CDR3: CASSGGQGGNTIYF

D: -
size: few
J: TRBJ1-5
V: TRBV6-1
CDR3: CASTTGSGDQPQHF

D: TRBD1
size: few
J: TRBJ1-2
V: TRBV6-1
CDR3: CASSETGVGGYTF

D: -
size: -
J: TRBJ2-7
V: TRBV11-2
CDR3: CASSLGDRPYEQYF

D: -
size: -
J: TRBJ2-7
V: TRBV6-6
CDR3: CAARDHLYYEQYF

D: -
size: -
J: TRBJ1-6
V: TRBV7-9
CDR3: CASSSNIDRSSYNSPLHF

D: TRBD2
size: once
J: TRBJ2-3
V: TRBV7-8
CDR3: CASSYDLAGRYGSTDTQYF

D: -
size: -
J: TRBJ2-7
V: TRBV5-1
CDR3: CASSLLEEQYF

D: -
size: -
J: TRBJ2-3
V: TRBV6-5
CDR3: CASSFTNMASTDTQYF

D: TRBD1
size: -
J: TRBJ1-4
V: TRBV6-6
CDR3: CASSYRRTGYEKLFF

D: TRBD2
size: -
J: TRBJ2-2
V: TRBV5-4
CDR3: CASSPTSGNTGELFF

D: TRBD2
size: -
J: TRBJ2-1
V: TRBV6-4
CDR3: CASSPQREGFHEQFF

D: -
size: -
J: TRBJ2-2
V: TRBV15
CDR3: CATSRRSNTGELFF

D: -
size: -
J: TRBJ2-1
V: TRBV9
CDR3: CASSERTSRGEQFF

D: TRBD1
size: -
J: TRBJ1-1
V: TRBV5-1
CDR3: CASSFRDRGNTEAFF

D: -
size: once
J: TRBJ1-6
V: TRBV5-1
CDR3: CASSWGGGEGNSPLHF

D: -
size: -
J: TRBJ2-7
V: TRBV10-1
CDR3: CASSESPGPYEQYF

D: -
size: -
J: TRBJ1-1
V: TRBV2
CDR3: CASRGAPGTEAFF

D: -
size: -
J: TRBJ1-6
V: TRBV11-2
CDR3: CASSLGQRSDSPLHF

D: -
size: -
J: TRBJ2-7
V: TRBV21-1
CDR3: CASSKGSGTVIYEQYF

D: TRBD1
size: -
J: TRBJ2-7
V: TRBV6-5
CDR3: CASSPDRVSYEQYF

D: TRBD1
size: once
J: TRBJ2-7
V: TRBV6-5
CDR3: CASRRDRGPYEQYF

D: -
size: -
J: TRBJ2-7
V: TRBV19
CDR3: CASSEASRPSSLHF

D: -
size: few
J: TRBJ1-2
V: TRBV10-3
CDR3: CAINEEGNSYGYTF

D: -
size: -
J: TRBJ1-3
V: TRBV9
CDR3: CASSVDGRDNSGNTIYF